The clone carrying this T cell receptor beta chain was observed a handful of times. Its antigen is not identified. This record belongs to a study of blood T cells in healthy people across ages. Study overall: Every two T cells gave about one barcoded beta molecule via template switching.

Each sample provided at least 6 micrograms of extracted total RNA. PCR was performed a second time for about 7 to 11 cycles using a sample-barcoded 5' primer and a J-beta primer mix. Each cDNA molecule carried a tag from a template-switch adaptor that contained 12 random nucleotides. From the 5' RACE reads, TCRdb called clonotypes with MiXCR, one entry per CDR3 protein. This table holds 1.5 million to 2 million distinct CDR3 sequences, around 50% found once. Study-wide results and caveats: The donors' CMV status was not determined, possibly confounding changes in expanded clonotypes.

Unmatched junction bases numbered 14, after V lost 4 bases and J lost 8 bases. This CDR3 has 17 amino acids. Per the germline V gene, CDR1 is MDHEN and CDR2 is SYDVKM. The material sequenced was blood. This receptor was obtained from a woman aged 40 to 49 in good health. The chain carries TRBV28 and TRBJ1-2; 12 bases map to TRBD1. CDR3 loop: CASSSPGQGAPGRGYTF. CDR3 DNA: TGTGCCAGCAGTTCCCCGGGACAGGGGGCGCCGGGGAGAGGCTACACCTTC.